This TCR beta chain stems from a study of T cells in Graves' hyperthyroidism and ophthalmopathy. Study in general: Before any treatment, at initial diagnosis, peripheral blood was collected.

This CDR3 has 15 residues. The germline V gene has CDR1 SGHRS and CDR2 YFSETQ. With 2 bases clipped from V and 6 bases from J, the junction kept 9 bases outside the gene matches. Amplification of TCR beta CDR3 regions was performed using RNA transcripts as template. When the TCR CDR3 underwent first-round RT-PCR, the HTBI primer set was used. TCRdb fed the multiplex PCR reads into MiXCR, producing one record per CDR3 protein. The table has approximately 480,000 distinct CDR3 sequences, roughly 20% seen once. Recently diagnosed hyperthyroidism of less than 2 months' duration affected patients aged 18 to 65.

Sequencing was done on a sample of blood. This TCR derives from a man in his late teens or twenties with Graves' hyperthyroidism. This chain connects TRBV5-1 to TRBJ1-2, with 8 nucleotides matching TRBD1. The CDR3 DNA reads TGCGCCAGCAGCTTCACCGATACAGGGGGAGATGGCTACACCTTC. It is translated as CASSFTDTGGDGYTF.